This T cell receptor beta chain was sequenced during a study of cytomegalovirus exposure and HLA in healthy donors (dated by TCRdb to 2016 to 2017). Context from the whole study: According to a later analysis, the roughly 130 validation repertoires were produced on the same platform as the 700 or so repertoires of the first cohort. The study aimed to test whether cataloging public T cell receptors could reveal signatures of past pathogen exposure. In addition to the first cohort of 666 subjects, a separate validation cohort of over 90 different subjects was used. To predict cytomegalovirus infection status, the study brought together high-throughput TCR immunosequencing, statistical association of individual TCRs with disease status, and machine learning.

In this sample, this clone turned up a few times. Its antigen has not been determined. Within one base of it there is no much larger clone, and no base qualities were kept. On the study overall, not on this receptor specifically: Most TCR sequences were seen in very few donors, while some public TCRs were found in many individuals. Subsequent analysis determined that TCRs grouped into clusters in the first cohort also showed a tendency toward co-occurrence across the 120 validation repertoires, and roughly 95% of cluster scores exceeded 0. In both the original and validation cohorts, the classifier was reported to diagnose cytomegalovirus status with high specificity and sensitivity. The authors suggested that the approach could potentially be extended to other disease states and immunological phenotypes. The validation cohort had no HLA typing available for a later analysis, so co-occurrence within that cohort was assessed over all 120 or so repertoires. In vitro tests confirmed that a few of the cytomegalovirus-associated TCR beta chains recognize cytomegalovirus antigens. In the study, 150 to 200 TCR beta chains were listed as associated with cytomegalovirus.

V gives up 6 bases and J gives up 7 bases, and the segment between their germline ends measures 16 bases. Per the germline V gene, MNHEY is the CDR1 and SVGAGI is the CDR2. The CDR3 spans 15 residues, from the cysteine through the phenylalanine. The sequence is cut down to CDR3 DNA, 45 bases in frame from base 1. The method was the immunoSEQ multiplex PCR assay. Regarding the original processing steps: To diagnose cytomegalovirus status from the catalog of TCR beta chain sequences, a statistical classification framework was built. Entries here come from immuneACCESS through TCRdb and include only in-frame sequences with V and J called. Some clones fail to appear in such tables; in the studies checked, an unresolved V gene covers under half of the shortfall, and the cause of the remainder is unknown. V, J and clone size reflect that table, while D and trimming were determined from the DNA. The sample table holds 250,000 to 400,000 clones, of which approximately 85% were seen once. The ten biggest clones cover approximately 0.96% of the sample.

The donors belonged to the validation cohort of around 110 subjects, which was separate from the roughly 680-subject first cohort. Specimen: PBMCs. The chain links TRBV6-5 with TRBJ1-6, with the D gene uncertain. This receptor was taken from a man aged 30-40 years in good health and CMV-seronegative. The base sequence is TGTGCCAGCAGAAGCCTGAGGACTGAAAATTCACCCCTCCACTTT. Its protein is CASRSLRTENSPLHF.